Here is one T cell receptor beta chain with its context. This sample was taken from a study of technical replicates of blood from a few donors. Using immunoSEQ multiplex PCR, the repertoire was profiled, and TCRdb retains in-frame clones only, with some absent. Of tens of thousands of clones in the sample, roughly 98% were seen once. This TCR was recovered from a human donor in good health. Sequencing was carried out using T cells isolated from PBMCs.

CDR3 region: CASSYSPGQPAAFF. The CDR3 coding sequence is TGTGCCAGCAGTTACTCCCCAGGGCAACCAGCAGCTTTCTTT. The chain joins TRBV6-5 to TRBJ1-1; tentatively, D is TRBD1 (5 bases). The CDR3 spans 14 residues. V lost 0 bases to trimming and J lost 10 bases, with 15 bases between them. Germline values: CDR1 MNHEY, CDR2 SVGAGI.